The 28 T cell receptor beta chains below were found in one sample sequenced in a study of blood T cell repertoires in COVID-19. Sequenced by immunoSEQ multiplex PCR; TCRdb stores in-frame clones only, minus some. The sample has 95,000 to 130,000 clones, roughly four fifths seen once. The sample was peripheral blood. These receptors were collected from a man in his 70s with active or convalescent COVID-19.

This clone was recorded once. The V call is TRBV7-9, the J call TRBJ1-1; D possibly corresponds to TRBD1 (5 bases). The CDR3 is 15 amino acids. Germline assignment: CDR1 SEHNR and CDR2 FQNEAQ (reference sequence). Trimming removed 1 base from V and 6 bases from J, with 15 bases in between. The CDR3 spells CASSLVGQGQPEAFF. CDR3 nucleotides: TGTGCCAGCAGCTTAGTTGGGCAGGGCCAACCTGAAGCTTTCTTT.

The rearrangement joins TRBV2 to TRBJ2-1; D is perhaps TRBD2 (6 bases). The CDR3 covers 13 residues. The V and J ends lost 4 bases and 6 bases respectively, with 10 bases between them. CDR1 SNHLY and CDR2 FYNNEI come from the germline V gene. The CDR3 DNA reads TGTGCCAGCAGTGTAGGAGGGGCCAATGAGCAGTTCTTC. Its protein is CASSVGGANEQFF.

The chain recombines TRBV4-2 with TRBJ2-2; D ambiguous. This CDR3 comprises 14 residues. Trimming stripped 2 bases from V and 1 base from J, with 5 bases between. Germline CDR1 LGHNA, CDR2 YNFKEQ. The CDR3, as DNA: TGTGCCAGCAGCCAAACTCGGAACACCGGGGAGCTGTTTTTT. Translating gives CASSQTRNTGELFF.

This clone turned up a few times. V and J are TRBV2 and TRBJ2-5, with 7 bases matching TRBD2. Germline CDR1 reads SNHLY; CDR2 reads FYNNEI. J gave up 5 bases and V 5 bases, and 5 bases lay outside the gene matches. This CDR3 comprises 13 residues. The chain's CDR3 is CASSIDGGETQYF. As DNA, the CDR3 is TGTGCCAGCAGTATAGACGGGGGGGAGACCCAGTACTTC.

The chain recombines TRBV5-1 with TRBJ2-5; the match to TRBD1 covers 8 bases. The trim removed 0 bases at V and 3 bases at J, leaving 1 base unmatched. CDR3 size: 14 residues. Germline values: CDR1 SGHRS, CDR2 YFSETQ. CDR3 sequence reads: CASSLGQGKETQYF. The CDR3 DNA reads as TGCGCCAGCAGCTTGGGACAGGGGAAAGAGACCCAGTACTTC. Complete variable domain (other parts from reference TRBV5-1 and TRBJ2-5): KAGVTQTPRYLIKTRGQQVTLSCSPISGHRSVSWYQQTPGQGLQFLFEYFSETQRNKGNFPGRFSGRQFSNSRSEMNVSTLELGDSALYLCASSLGQGKETQYFGPGTRLLVL.

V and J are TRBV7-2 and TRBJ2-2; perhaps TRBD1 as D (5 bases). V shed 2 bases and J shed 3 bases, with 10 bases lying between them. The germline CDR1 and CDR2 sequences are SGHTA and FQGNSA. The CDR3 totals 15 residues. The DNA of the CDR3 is TGTGCCAGCAGCTTAATGGGGCCCCACACCGGGGAGCTGTTTTTT. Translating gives CASSLMGPHTGELFF.

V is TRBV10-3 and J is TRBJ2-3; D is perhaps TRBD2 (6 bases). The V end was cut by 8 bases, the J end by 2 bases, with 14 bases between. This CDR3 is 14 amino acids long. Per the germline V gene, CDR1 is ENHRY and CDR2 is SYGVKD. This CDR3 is CAIRGALLTDTQYF. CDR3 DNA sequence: TGTGCCATCCGCGGGGCCCTCCTCACAGATACGCAGTATTTT.

CDR3 bases: TGTGCCAGCAGCTCGACAGGGCGGCGCGGCTACACCTTC. Its protein is CASSSTGRRGYTF. This sequence joins TRBV12-3 or TRBV12-4 and TRBJ1-2; 7 bases match TRBD1. V shed 6 bases, J shed 8 bases, and the junction held 9 bases outside the gene matches. The CDR3 sequence is 13 residues long.

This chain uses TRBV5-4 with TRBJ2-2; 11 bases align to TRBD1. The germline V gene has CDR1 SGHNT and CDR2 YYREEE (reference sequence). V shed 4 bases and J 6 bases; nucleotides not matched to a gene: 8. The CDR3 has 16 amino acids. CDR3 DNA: TGTGCCAGCAGCCCCCCCGGGACAGGGGGTGCCGGGGAGCTGTTTTTT. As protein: CASSPPGTGGAGELFF.

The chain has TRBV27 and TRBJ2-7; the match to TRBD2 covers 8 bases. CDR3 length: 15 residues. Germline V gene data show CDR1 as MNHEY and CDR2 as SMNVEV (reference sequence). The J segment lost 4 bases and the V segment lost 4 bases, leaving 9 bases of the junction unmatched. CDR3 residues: CASSSRTSPGYEQYF. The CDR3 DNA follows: TGTGCCAGCAGTTCCCGGACTAGCCCGGGGTACGAGCAGTACTTC.

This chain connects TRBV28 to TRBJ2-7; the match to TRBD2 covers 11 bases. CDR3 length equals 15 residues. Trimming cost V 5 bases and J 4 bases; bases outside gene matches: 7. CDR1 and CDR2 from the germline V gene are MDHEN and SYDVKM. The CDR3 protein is CASSALGLADYEQYF. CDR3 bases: TGTGCCAGCAGTGCCTTGGGACTAGCGGATTACGAGCAGTACTTC. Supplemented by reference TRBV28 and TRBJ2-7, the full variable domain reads DVKVTQSSRYLVKRTGEKVFLECVQDMDHENMFWYRQDPGLGLRLIYFSYDVKMKEKGDIPEGYSVSREKKERFSLILESASTNQTSMYLCASSALGLADYEQYFGPGTRLTVT.

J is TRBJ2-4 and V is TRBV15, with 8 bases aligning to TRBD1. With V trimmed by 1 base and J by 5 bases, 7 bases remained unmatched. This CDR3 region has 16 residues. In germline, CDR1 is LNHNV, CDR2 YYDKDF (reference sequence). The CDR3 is CATSRVSGQVQNIQYF. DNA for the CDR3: TGTGCCACCAGCAGAGTATCGGGACAGGTTCAAAACATTCAGTACTTC. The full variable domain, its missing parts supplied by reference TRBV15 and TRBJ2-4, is DAMVIQNPRYQVTQFGKPVTLSCSQTLNHNVMYWYQQKSSQAPKLLFHYYDKDFNNEADTPDNFQSRRPNTSFCFLDIRSPGLGDTAMYLCATSRVSGQVQNIQYFGAGTRLSVL.

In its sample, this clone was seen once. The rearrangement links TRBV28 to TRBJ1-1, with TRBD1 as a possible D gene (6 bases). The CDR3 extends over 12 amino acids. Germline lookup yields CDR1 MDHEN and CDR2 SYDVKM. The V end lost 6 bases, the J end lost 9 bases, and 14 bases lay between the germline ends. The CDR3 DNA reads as TGTGCCAGCAGGACGCAGGGGACCCAAGCTTTCTTT. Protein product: CASRTQGTQAFF.

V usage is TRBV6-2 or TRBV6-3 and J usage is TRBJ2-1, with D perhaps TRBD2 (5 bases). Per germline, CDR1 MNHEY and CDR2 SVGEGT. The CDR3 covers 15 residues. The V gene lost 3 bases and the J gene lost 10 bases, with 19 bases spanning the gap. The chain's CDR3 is CASSYGGQPVGEQFF. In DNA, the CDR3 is TGTGCCAGCAGTTATGGCGGGCAACCTGTAGGAGAGCAGTTCTTC.

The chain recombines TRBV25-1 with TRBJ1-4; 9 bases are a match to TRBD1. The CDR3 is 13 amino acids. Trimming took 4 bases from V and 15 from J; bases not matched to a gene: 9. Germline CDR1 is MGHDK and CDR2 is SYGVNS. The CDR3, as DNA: TGTGCCAGCAGTGGTGGGACAGGGCGTTCGGTGTTTTTT. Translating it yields CASSGGTGRSVFF.

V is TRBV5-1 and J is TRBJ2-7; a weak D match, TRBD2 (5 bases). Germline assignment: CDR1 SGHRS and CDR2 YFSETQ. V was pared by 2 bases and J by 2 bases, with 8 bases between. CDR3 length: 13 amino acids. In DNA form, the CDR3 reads TGCGCCAGCAGCTTTGGGGAGCCCTACGAGCAGTACTTC. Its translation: CASSFGEPYEQYF.

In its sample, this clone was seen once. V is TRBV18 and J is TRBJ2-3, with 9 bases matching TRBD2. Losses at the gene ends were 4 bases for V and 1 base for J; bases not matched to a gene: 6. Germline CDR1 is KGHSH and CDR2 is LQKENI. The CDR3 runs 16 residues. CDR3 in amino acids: CASSLTLAGGTDTQYF. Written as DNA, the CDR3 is TGTGCCAGCTCACTTACATTAGCGGGAGGCACAGATACGCAGTATTTT.

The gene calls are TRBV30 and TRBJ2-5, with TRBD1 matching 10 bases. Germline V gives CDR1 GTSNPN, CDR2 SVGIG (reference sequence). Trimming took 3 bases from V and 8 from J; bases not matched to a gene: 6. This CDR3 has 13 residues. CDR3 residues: CAWRGQGLRTQYF. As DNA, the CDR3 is TGTGCCTGGAGGGGACAGGGGCTTAGAACCCAGTACTTC.

The CDR3 region is CASSGTGRSGNTIYF. CDR3 in DNA: TGTGCCAGCAGCGGGACAGGCCGCTCTGGAAACACCATATATTTT. The J gene is TRBJ1-3, the V gene TRBV2; 8 bases are a match to TRBD1. Germline values: CDR1 SNHLY, CDR2 FYNNEI. The CDR3 is made up of 15 amino acids. With V trimmed by 6 bases and J by 0 bases, 4 bases remained unmatched. Full variable domain (outside the CDR3, taken from reference TRBV2 and TRBJ1-3): EPEVTQTPSHQVTQMGQEVILRCVPISNHLYFYWYRQILGQKVEFLVSFYNNEISEKSEIFDDQFSVERPDGSNFTLKIRSTKLEDSAMYFCASSGTGRSGNTIYFGEGSWLTVV.

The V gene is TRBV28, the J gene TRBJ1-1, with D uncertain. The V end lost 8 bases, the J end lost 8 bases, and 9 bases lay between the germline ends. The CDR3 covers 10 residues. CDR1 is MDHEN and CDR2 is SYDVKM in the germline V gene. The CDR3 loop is CASVGQEAFF. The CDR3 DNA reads TGTGCCAGCGTTGGGCAGGAAGCTTTCTTT.

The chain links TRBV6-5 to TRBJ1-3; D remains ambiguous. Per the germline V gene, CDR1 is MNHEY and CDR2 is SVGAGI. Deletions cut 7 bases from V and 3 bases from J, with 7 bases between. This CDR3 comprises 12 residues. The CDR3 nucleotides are TGTGCCAGCATTCTATATGGAAACACCATATATTTT. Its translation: CASILYGNTIYF.

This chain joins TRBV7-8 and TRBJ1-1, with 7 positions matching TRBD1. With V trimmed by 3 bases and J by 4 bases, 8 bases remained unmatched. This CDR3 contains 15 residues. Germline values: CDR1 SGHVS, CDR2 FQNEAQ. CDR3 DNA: TGTGCCAGCAGCTTCCAGACAGGGACGGGCACTGAAGCTTTCTTT. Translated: CASSFQTGTGTEAFF.

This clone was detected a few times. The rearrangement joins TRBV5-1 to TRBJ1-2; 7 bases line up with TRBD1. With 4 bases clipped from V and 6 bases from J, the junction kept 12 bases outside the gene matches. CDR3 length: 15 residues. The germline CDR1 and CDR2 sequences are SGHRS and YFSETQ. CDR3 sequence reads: CASSTTREGANGYTF. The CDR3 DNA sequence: TGCGCCAGCAGCACAACGCGGGAGGGGGCAAATGGCTACACCTTC. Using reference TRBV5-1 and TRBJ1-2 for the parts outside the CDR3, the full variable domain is KAGVTQTPRYLIKTRGQQVTLSCSPISGHRSVSWYQQTPGQGLQFLFEYFSETQRNKGNFPGRFSGRQFSNSRSEMNVSTLELGDSALYLCASSTTREGANGYTFGSGTRLTVV.

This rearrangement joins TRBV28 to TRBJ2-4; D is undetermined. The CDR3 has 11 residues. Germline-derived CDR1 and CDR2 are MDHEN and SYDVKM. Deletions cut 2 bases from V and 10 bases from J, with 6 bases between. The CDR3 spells CASSLGLIQYF. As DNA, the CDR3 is TGTGCCAGCAGTTTAGGGCTGATTCAGTACTTC.

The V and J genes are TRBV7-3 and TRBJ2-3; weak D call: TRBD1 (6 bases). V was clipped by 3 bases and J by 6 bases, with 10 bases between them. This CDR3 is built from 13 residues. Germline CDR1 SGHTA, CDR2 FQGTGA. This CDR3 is CASSLYRGDTQYF. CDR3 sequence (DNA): TGTGCCAGCAGCTTGTATAGGGGGGATACGCAGTATTTT.

CDR3 in amino acids: CASSQDPGQGAGQPQHF. DNA of the CDR3: TGTGCCAGCAGCCAAGACCCGGGACAGGGGGCAGGCCAGCCCCAGCATTTT. The chain carries TRBV4-2 and TRBJ1-5; 12 bases match TRBD1. Germline values: CDR1 LGHNA, CDR2 YNFKEQ. The CDR3 has 17 residues. V lost 0 bases to trimming and J lost 7 bases; unmatched junction nucleotides: 7.

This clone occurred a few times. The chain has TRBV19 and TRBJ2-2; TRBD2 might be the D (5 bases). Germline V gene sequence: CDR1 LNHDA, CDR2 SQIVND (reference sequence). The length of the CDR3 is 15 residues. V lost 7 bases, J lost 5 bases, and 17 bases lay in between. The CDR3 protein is CASNHNGDLTGELFF. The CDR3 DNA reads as TGTGCCAGTAACCACAACGGGGATCTAACCGGGGAGCTGTTTTTT.

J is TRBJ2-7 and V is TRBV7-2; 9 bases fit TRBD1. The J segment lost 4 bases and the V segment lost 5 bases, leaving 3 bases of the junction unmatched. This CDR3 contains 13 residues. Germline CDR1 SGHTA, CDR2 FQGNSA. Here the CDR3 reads CASSRDRGYEQYF. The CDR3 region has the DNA TGTGCCAGCAGCCGAGACAGGGGGTACGAGCAGTACTTC.